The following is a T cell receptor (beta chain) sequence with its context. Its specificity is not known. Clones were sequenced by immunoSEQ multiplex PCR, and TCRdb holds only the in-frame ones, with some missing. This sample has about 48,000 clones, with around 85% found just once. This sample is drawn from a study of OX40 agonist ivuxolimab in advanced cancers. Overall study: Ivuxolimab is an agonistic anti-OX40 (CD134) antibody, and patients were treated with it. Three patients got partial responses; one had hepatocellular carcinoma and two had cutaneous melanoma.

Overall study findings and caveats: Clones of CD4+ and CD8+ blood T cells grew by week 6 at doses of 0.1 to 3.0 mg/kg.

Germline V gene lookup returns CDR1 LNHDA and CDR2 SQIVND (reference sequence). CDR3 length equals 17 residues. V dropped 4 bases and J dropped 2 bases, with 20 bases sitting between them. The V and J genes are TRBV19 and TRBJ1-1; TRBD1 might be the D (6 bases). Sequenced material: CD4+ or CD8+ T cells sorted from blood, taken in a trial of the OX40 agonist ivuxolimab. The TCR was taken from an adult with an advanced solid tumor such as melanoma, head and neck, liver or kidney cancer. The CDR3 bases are TGTGCCAGTAGTAACACAGGGTCCGTGAACCCTAACACTGAAGCTTTCTTT. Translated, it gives CASSNTGSVNPNTEAFF.